A single sample gave rise to the 18 T cell receptor beta chains below, sequenced in a study of blood T cell repertoires in COVID-19. The assay was immunoSEQ multiplex PCR, and TCRdb's table has in-frame clones only and misses some. The sample records over 95,000 clones, roughly 81% being singletons. Sequenced input: peripheral blood. All receptors come from a man in his forties with acute or convalescent COVID-19.

CDR3 region: CAVTNEGQAYGYTF. The CDR3 coding sequence is TGTGCCGTAACCAACGAAGGACAGGCTTATGGCTACACCTTC. The rearrangement uses TRBV6-4 and TRBJ1-2; 7 bases match TRBD1. The V and J ends lost 11 bases and 5 bases, in that order; junction bases with no gene match: 14. Germline CDR1 is MRHNA and CDR2 is SNTAGT. The CDR3 contains 14 residues.

The chain uses TRBV18 and TRBJ2-1; 10 bases are a match to TRBD1. The junction had 6 bases not matched to a gene; V was cut back by 6 bases and J by 4 bases. CDR3 length: 15 amino acids. Per the germline V gene, CDR1 is KGHSH and CDR2 is LQKENI. CDR3 protein: CASSPRQGAYNEQFF. The CDR3 DNA reads TGTGCCAGCTCTCCCAGACAGGGGGCGTACAATGAGCAGTTCTTC.

The chain combines TRBV10-1 with TRBJ1-5; D uncertain. This CDR3 is 16 amino acids long. Germline CDR1 WNHNN, CDR2 SYGVQD (reference sequence). V was pared by 6 bases and J by 2 bases, with 17 bases between. As DNA, the CDR3 is TGCGCCAGCAGACCTAGACCTAAGAGCGGCAATCAGCCCCAGCATTTT. Encoded protein: CASRPRPKSGNQPQHF.

CDR3 in DNA: TGTGCCAGCAGCGTAAGGGCAGGGGGTACAGATACGCAGTATTTT. This encodes CASSVRAGGTDTQYF. The chain employs TRBV9 and TRBJ2-3, with 7 nucleotides matching TRBD1. This CDR3 region has 15 residues. The V gene end was trimmed by 1 base and the J gene end by 3 bases; junction bases not matched to a gene: 5. The germline V gene encodes CDR1 SGDLS and CDR2 YYNGEE.

CDR3 DNA: TGTGCCAGCAGCCCGCGGACTAGCGGGGGGGCTGAGACCCAGTACTTC. It is translated as CASSPRTSGGAETQYF. The chain is built from TRBV5-5 and TRBJ2-5, with TRBD2 identical over 15 bases. The CDR3 runs 16 residues. CDR1 SGHKS and CDR2 YYEKEE come from the germline V gene (reference sequence). Germline trimming cut 4 bases from V and 5 bases from J; bases unmatched to any gene: 6. Full variable domain (remainder filled in from reference TRBV5-5 and TRBJ2-5): DAGVTQSPTHLIKTRGQQVTLRCSPISGHKSVSWYQQVLGQGPQFIFQYYEKEERGRGNFPDRFSARQFPNYSSELNVNALLLGDSALYLCASSPRTSGGAETQYFGPGTRLLVL.

This sequence joins TRBV9 and TRBJ2-5, with 11 bases identical to TRBD2. Trimming cost V 3 bases and J 5 bases; bases outside gene matches: 9. The CDR3 covers 16 residues. Germline V gene lookup returns CDR1 SGDLS and CDR2 YYNGEE. The CDR3 DNA reads TGTGCCAGCAGCGAACCCAATAGCGGGGGGGCTGAGACCCAGTACTTC. It codes for CASSEPNSGGAETQYF.

The J gene is TRBJ2-1, the V gene TRBV15, with TRBD2 matching 12 bases. CDR3 length: 15 residues. From germline, CDR1 is LNHNV and CDR2 YYDKDF (reference sequence). V was pared by 4 bases and J by 5 bases, with 3 bases of the junction left unmatched. CDR3 sequence: CATSTRLAGDNEQFF. The CDR3, as DNA: TGTGCCACCAGCACCCGACTAGCGGGGGACAATGAGCAGTTCTTC.

The rearrangement links TRBV18 to TRBJ1-1, with D perhaps matching TRBD1 (6 bases). This CDR3 region has 13 residues. The germline CDR1 and CDR2 sequences are KGHSH and LQKENI. Trimming shortened V by 5 bases and J by 1 base, and 8 bases separated the two germline ends. The CDR3 DNA reads as TGTGCCAGCTCAACGACAGGGAACACTGAAGCTTTCTTT. The encoded protein is CASSTTGNTEAFF.

This chain joins TRBV10-2 and TRBJ2-7; the D gene is possibly TRBD1 (6 bases). Trimming stripped 7 bases from V and 2 bases from J, with 15 bases between. Germline values: CDR1 WSHSY, CDR2 SAAADI. The CDR3 runs 14 residues. CDR3 sequence reads: CASTRTDLAYEQYF. CDR3 coding DNA: TGCGCCAGCACTCGGACAGATCTTGCCTACGAGCAGTACTTC.

This sequence joins TRBV10-3 and TRBJ2-1; a weak D match, TRBD2 (7 bases). CDR3 length: 14 amino acids. Germline V gene lookup returns CDR1 ENHRY and CDR2 SYGVKD. Deletions cut 3 bases from V and 5 bases from J, with 11 bases between. This chain's CDR3 is CAISDGGPNNEQFF. As DNA, the CDR3 is TGTGCCATCAGTGACGGGGGGCCCAACAATGAGCAGTTCTTC.

The CDR3 coding sequence is TGTGCCTGGCGGGACTTCCCGGACACCGGGGAGCTGTTTTTT. This sequence encodes CAWRDFPDTGELFF. The V gene is TRBV30, the J gene TRBJ2-2; D might be TRBD2 (6 bases). CDR1 and CDR2 from the germline V gene are GTSNPN and SVGIG (reference sequence). The CDR3 contains 14 residues. V was cut by 5 bases and J by 3 bases, with 13 bases left in between.

The chain uses TRBV3-1 (or the pseudogene TRBV3-2) and TRBJ2-1; TRBD1 matches 7 bases. J gave up 9 bases and V 4 bases, and 3 bases lay outside the gene matches. The germline V gene encodes CDR1 LGHDT and CDR2 YNNKEL (reference sequence). The CDR3 is 12 amino acids. CDR3 sequence (DNA): TGTGCCAGCAGCCGCCGGACAGGTGAGCAGTTCTTC. Its translation: CASSRRTGEQFF.

The chain joins TRBV29-1 to TRBJ1-1, with D possibly matching TRBD1 (6 bases). CDR1 and CDR2 (germline): SQVTM, ANQGSEA. The CDR3 spans 13 residues. With 7 bases removed from V and 4 bases from J, the gap between germline ends came to 16 bases. The CDR3 region is CSAAQGRGTEAFF. The CDR3 region has the DNA TGCAGCGCGGCACAGGGTCGTGGCACTGAAGCTTTCTTT.

The chain employs TRBV5-4 and TRBJ2-7, with 7 bases matching TRBD2. With 5 bases clipped from V and 5 bases from J, the junction kept 16 bases outside the gene matches. Germline assignment: CDR1 SGHNT and CDR2 YYREEE (reference sequence). The CDR3 covers 16 residues. The CDR3 loop is CASRPKSSGVTHEQYF. CDR3 in DNA: TGTGCCAGCAGACCGAAATCCAGCGGGGTGACCCACGAGCAGTACTTC.

The chain joins TRBV5-6 to TRBJ1-2, with 8 bases fitting TRBD1. CDR3 size: 17 residues. Germline V gene sequence: CDR1 SGHDT, CDR2 YYEEEE. V trimming: 2 bases; J trimming: 0 bases; junction bases outside the gene matches: 9. The CDR3 nucleotides are TGTGCCAGCAGCTTCACCCCCGGACAGGGCGCTAACTATGGCTACACCTTC. This sequence encodes CASSFTPGQGANYGYTF.

The chain combines TRBV9 with TRBJ1-6, with 7 bases that match TRBD1. CDR3 length equals 18 residues. Germline V gene data show CDR1 as SGDLS and CDR2 as YYNGEE. Trimming took 0 bases from V and 5 from J; bases not matched to a gene: 11. The CDR3 here is CASSVGSDRNLHNSPLHF. The CDR3 bases are TGTGCCAGCAGCGTAGGGTCGGACAGGAACCTACATAATTCACCCCTCCACTTT.

The V call is TRBV2, the J call TRBJ1-2; 8 bases are shared with TRBD1. V was clipped by 6 bases and J by 2 bases; unmatched bases: 8. The CDR3 covers 15 residues. Germline V gives CDR1 SNHLY, CDR2 FYNNEI. CDR3 in amino acids: CASSTTGQANYGYTF. CDR3 in DNA: TGTGCCAGCAGCACCACGGGACAGGCGAACTATGGCTACACCTTC. The variable domain in full, completed from reference TRBV2 and TRBJ1-2, reads EPEVTQTPSHQVTQMGQEVILRCVPISNHLYFYWYRQILGQKVEFLVSFYNNEISEKSEIFDDQFSVERPDGSNFTLKIRSTKLEDSAMYFCASSTTGQANYGYTFGSGTRLTVV.

The rearrangement uses TRBV2 and TRBJ1-2; D perhaps matches TRBD1 (6 bases). The germline V gene has CDR1 SNHLY and CDR2 FYNNEI. V was clipped by 8 bases and J by 3 bases, with 10 bases between them. The CDR3 sequence is 12 residues long. This CDR3 reads CASGGAYYGYTF. The CDR3 DNA reads TGTGCCAGCGGGGGCGCCTACTATGGCTACACCTTC.